The 17 T cell receptor beta chains below all came from one sample that was sequenced in a study of shared clonotypes between healthy human individuals. Here immunoSEQ multiplex PCR was the method, and the copy in TCRdb shows in-frame clones only, minus some. The sample has 450,000 to 550,000 clones, about four fifths seen once. Sequenced input: PBMCs. The receptors derive from a woman aged 40 to 49 in good health. Some clones in this sample may be carry-over from other donors' samples.

This rearrangement joins TRBV9 to TRBJ2-5, with 7 bases matching TRBD1. Germline values: CDR1 SGDLS, CDR2 YYNGEE. The CDR3 is 15 amino acids. V shed 2 bases, J shed 5 bases, and the junction held 9 bases outside the gene matches. In DNA, the CDR3 is TGTGCCAGCAGCGTGGGACAGAGCGGACCCGAGACCCAGTACTTC. Translated, it gives CASSVGQSGPETQYF.

This clone was counted a few times. The rearrangement joins TRBV19 to TRBJ2-1; D is possibly TRBD1 or TRBD2 (6 bases each). Germline assignment: CDR1 LNHDA and CDR2 SQIVND (reference sequence). Between the trimmed V and J ends, which lost 4 bases and 4 bases, there was a span of 14 bases. This CDR3 has 15 amino acids. DNA of the CDR3: TGTGCCAGTAGTAGGGGCGGGACAATTTACAATGAGCAGTTCTTC. This encodes CASSRGGTIYNEQFF. Full variable domain (remainder filled in from reference TRBV19 and TRBJ2-1): DGGITQSPKYLFRKEGQNVTLSCEQNLNHDAMYWYRQDPGQGLRLIYYSQIVNDFQKGDIAEGYSVSREKKESFPLTVTSAQKNPTAFYLCASSRGGTIYNEQFFGPGTRLTVL.

The chain has TRBV2 and TRBJ2-5; 7 nucleotides line up with TRBD1. CDR1 is SNHLY and CDR2 is FYNNEI in the germline V gene. V lost 0 bases, J lost 9 bases, and 10 bases stayed unmatched. The CDR3 sequence is 15 residues long. This CDR3 is CASSEATGSHTPQYF. CDR3 in DNA: TGTGCCAGCAGTGAAGCGACAGGGTCCCATACGCCCCAGTACTTC.

CDR3 DNA: TGCGCCAGCAGCTTAAACATTCAGGCGTCGGCTGAAGCTTTCTTT. It yields the protein CASSLNIQASAEAFF. The rearrangement joins TRBV5-1 to TRBJ1-1, with D hard to call. V was pared by 2 bases and J by 6 bases, with 17 bases between. The CDR3 spans 15 residues. The germline V gene has CDR1 SGHRS and CDR2 YFSETQ.

The chain combines TRBV13 with TRBJ2-5, with D unresolved. The assigned J gene may be wrong: the sequence end matches TRBJ2-7 better. CDR3 length: 12 residues. Germline CDR1 reads PRHDT; CDR2 reads FYEKMQ (reference sequence). CDR3 DNA sequence: TGTGCCAGCAGCACCTCCGGATACGAGCAGTACTTC. Amino acids: CASSTSGYEQYF.

This clone showed up just a few times. The rearrangement uses TRBV29-1 and TRBJ2-1, with 8 nucleotides matching TRBD2. This CDR3 is 15 amino acids long. Trimming removed 5 bases from V and 0 bases from J; junction bases left unmatched: 6. Germline V gives CDR1 SQVTM, CDR2 ANQGSEA. CDR3 protein: CSVYSGTSSYNEQFF. The CDR3 DNA follows: TGCAGCGTTTATAGCGGGACGAGCTCCTACAATGAGCAGTTCTTC.

The rearrangement joins TRBV28 to TRBJ2-5; D is possibly TRBD1 (5 bases). Judging by the DNA end, TRBJ2-7 fits better; the J call may be wrong. CDR1 and CDR2 from the germline V gene are MDHEN and SYDVKM. The CDR3 spans 15 residues. For the CDR3, the DNA is TGTGCCAGCAGTTTTCAGGGAATTCGGATCGACGAGCAGTACTTC. As protein: CASSFQGIRIDEQYF.

This clone appeared once. The chain joins TRBV6-5 to TRBJ2-3; TRBD2 is a possible D gene (5 bases). The CDR3 is made up of 13 amino acids. Germline-derived CDR1 and CDR2 are MNHEY and SVGAGI. The V end lost 4 bases, the J end lost 6 bases, and 11 bases lay between the germline ends. The CDR3 protein is CASSSRVGDTQYF. The CDR3 bases are TGTGCCAGCAGTTCGAGGGTTGGCGATACGCAGTATTTT.

The chain carries TRBV7-2 and TRBJ2-1; no clear D. The length of the CDR3 is 16 residues. Germline-derived CDR1 and CDR2 are SGHTA and FQGNSA. V shed 0 bases and J shed 4 bases, with 13 bases lying between them. The CDR3 loop is CASSLASVTRYNEQFF. The CDR3 DNA is TGTGCCAGCAGCTTAGCCTCCGTGACCCGTTACAATGAGCAGTTCTTC.

The chain combines TRBV29-1 with TRBJ2-1; a weak D match, TRBD2 (7 bases). With 4 bases removed from V and 3 bases from J, the gap between germline ends came to 13 bases. Germline CDR1 and CDR2: SQVTM and ANQGSEA. The CDR3 consists of 14 residues. The CDR3 here is CSVAGEGVYNEQFF. CDR3 nucleotide sequence: TGCAGCGTTGCAGGGGAGGGGGTCTACAATGAGCAGTTCTTC.

The sample holds one count of this clone. This chain links TRBV10-3 with TRBJ1-6; D is undetermined. Germline lookup yields CDR1 ENHRY and CDR2 SYGVKD. This CDR3 region has 17 residues. Trimming took 5 bases from V and 7 from J, leaving 21 bases between them. CDR3 sequence reads: CAISPRGVSGENSPLHF. Here the CDR3 DNA reads TGTGCCATCAGTCCACGTGGGGTGTCTGGGGAGAATTCACCCCTCCACTTT.

The genes are TRBV15 and TRBJ2-1; the D gene is possibly TRBD1 (6 bases). The CDR3 is 14 amino acids. The V and J ends lost 2 bases and 10 bases respectively, with 15 bases between them. Looked up from germline, CDR1 is LNHNV and CDR2 is YYDKDF (reference sequence). This CDR3 reads CATSRPSTGNEQFF. CDR3 nucleotide sequence: TGTGCCACCAGCAGACCATCGACAGGAAACGAGCAGTTCTTC.

This chain joins TRBV11-2 and TRBJ2-7, with D unclear. This CDR3 is 14 amino acids long. Germline V gene sequence: CDR1 SGHAT, CDR2 FQNNGV. Deletions cut 5 bases from V and 7 bases from J, with 18 bases between. Here the CDR3 reads CASSRPTLFWEQYF. As DNA, the CDR3 is TGTGCCAGCAGCCGACCAACCCTCTTTTGGGAGCAGTACTTC.

A word on this clone: At one of its ends the junction is not consistent with the germline gene, which may arise from a read error. The chain carries TRBV7-7 and TRBJ2-1, with 11 bases fitting TRBD2. Germline V lookup: CDR1 SSHAT, CDR2 FNYEAQ (reference sequence). This CDR3 is built from 15 residues. The CDR3 region is CASSLGTSGTNEQFF. The CDR3 DNA sequence: TGTGCTAGCAGCTTAGGGACTAGCGGAACTAATGAGCAGTTCTTC.

The V call is TRBV7-2, the J call TRBJ2-1; perhaps TRBD2 as D (5 bases). V was shortened by 1 base and J by 6 bases, with 10 bases between the two germline ends. Germline V gene sequence: CDR1 SGHTA, CDR2 FQGNSA. The CDR3 is made up of 14 amino acids. The CDR3 bases are TGTGCCAGCAGCTTAGGTAGCGCCTTCAATGAGCAGTTCTTC. Protein product: CASSLGSAFNEQFF.

As regards this clone: Just one base apart from a much larger clone, this may be a read error. The V gene is TRBV6-5, the J gene TRBJ1-2; unclear D gene. The germline V gene has CDR1 MNHEY and CDR2 SVGAGI. V dropped 2 bases and J dropped 3 bases, with 7 bases sitting between them. This CDR3 region has 13 residues. As DNA, the CDR3 is TGTGCCAGCAGTTACGACCCTTACTATGGCTACACCTTC. Amino acid sequence: CASSYDPYYGYTF.

This chain uses TRBV7-8 with TRBJ2-7; the D gene is possibly TRBD1 (5 bases). The V and J ends lost 1 base and 3 bases respectively, with 13 bases between them. This CDR3 contains 15 residues. Germline loops: CDR1 SGHVS, CDR2 FQNEAQ. This CDR3 is CASSLEAGPHYEQYF. CDR3 nucleotides: TGTGCCAGCAGCTTAGAGGCAGGGCCGCACTACGAGCAGTACTTC.